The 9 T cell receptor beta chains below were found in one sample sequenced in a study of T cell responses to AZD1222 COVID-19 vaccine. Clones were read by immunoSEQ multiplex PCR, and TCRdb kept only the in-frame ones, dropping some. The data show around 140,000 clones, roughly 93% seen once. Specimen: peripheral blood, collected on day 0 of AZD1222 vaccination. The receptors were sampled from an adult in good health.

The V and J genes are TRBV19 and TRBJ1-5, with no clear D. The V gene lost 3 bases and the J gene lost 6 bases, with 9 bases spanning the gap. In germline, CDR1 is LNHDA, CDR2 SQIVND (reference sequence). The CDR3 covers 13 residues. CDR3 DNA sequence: TGTGCCAGTAGTATGGGCTGGGGTCAGCCCCAGCATTTT. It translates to CASSMGWGQPQHF.

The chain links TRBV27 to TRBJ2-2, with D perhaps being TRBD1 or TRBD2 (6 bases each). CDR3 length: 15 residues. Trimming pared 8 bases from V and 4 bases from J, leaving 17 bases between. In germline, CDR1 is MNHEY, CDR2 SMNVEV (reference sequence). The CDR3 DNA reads TGTGCCAGCCCTCCCTCAGGGGAGGTCACCGGGGAGCTGTTTTTT. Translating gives CASPPSGEVTGELFF.

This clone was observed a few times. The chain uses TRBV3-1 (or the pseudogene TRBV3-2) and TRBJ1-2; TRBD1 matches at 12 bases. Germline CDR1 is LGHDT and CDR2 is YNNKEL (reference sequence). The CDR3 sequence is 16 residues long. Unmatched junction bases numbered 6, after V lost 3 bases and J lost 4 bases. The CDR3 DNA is TGTGCCAGCAGCCATAAAGGGACAGGGGGCGTCTATGGCTACACCTTC. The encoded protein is CASSHKGTGGVYGYTF.

This CDR3 is CASSSGPTTDPYGYTF. The CDR3 region has the DNA TGTGCCAGTAGTAGCGGACCCACGACAGATCCCTATGGCTACACCTTC. The chain recombines TRBV19 with TRBJ1-2; maybe TRBD1 (5 bases). V was trimmed by 4 bases and J by 4 bases, leaving 19 bases between them. Germline V gene sequence: CDR1 LNHDA, CDR2 SQIVND (reference sequence). This CDR3 comprises 16 residues.

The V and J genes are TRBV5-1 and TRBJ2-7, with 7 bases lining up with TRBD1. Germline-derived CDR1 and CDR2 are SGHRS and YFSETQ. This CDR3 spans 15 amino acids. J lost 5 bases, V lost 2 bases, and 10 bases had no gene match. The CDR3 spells CASSFGPSQGDEQYF. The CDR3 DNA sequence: TGCGCCAGCAGCTTTGGGCCTTCCCAGGGGGACGAGCAGTACTTC. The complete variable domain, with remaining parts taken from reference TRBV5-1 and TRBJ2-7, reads KAGVTQTPRYLIKTRGQQVTLSCSPISGHRSVSWYQQTPGQGLQFLFEYFSETQRNKGNFPGRFSGRQFSNSRSEMNVSTLELGDSALYLCASSFGPSQGDEQYFGPGTRLTVT.

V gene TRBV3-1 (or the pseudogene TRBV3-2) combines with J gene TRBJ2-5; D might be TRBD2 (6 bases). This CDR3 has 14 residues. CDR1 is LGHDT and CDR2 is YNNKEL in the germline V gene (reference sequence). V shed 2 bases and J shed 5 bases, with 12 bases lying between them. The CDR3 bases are TGTGCCAGCAGCCAATCCGGGGGAGAGGAGACCCAGTACTTC. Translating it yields CASSQSGGEETQYF.

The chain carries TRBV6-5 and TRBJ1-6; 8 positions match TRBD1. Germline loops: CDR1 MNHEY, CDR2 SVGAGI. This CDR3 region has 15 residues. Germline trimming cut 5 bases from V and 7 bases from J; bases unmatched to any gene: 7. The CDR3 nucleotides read TGTGCCAGCAGTACCCAGGGGGCCTGGAATTCACCCCTCCACTTT. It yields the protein CASSTQGAWNSPLHF.

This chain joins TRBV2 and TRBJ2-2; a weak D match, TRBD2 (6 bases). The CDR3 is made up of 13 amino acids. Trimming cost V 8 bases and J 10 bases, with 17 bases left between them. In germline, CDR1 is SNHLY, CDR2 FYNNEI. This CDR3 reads CASRTGEGVELFF. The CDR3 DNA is TGTGCCAGCCGGACGGGAGAAGGGGTGGAGCTGTTTTTT.

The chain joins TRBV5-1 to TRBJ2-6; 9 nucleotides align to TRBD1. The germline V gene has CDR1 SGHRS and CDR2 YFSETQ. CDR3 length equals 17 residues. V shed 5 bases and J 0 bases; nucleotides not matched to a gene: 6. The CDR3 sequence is CASRSQGANSGANVLTF. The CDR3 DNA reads TGCGCCAGCAGATCACAGGGGGCGAACTCTGGGGCCAACGTCCTGACTTTC.